What follows are 30 T cell receptor beta chains derived from one specimen sequenced in a study of T cell responses to AZD1222 COVID-19 vaccine (dated by TCRdb to the early 2020s). The library relied on the immunoSEQ multiplex PCR assay. Held by TCRdb, this immuneACCESS table contains in-frame sequences only and omits some clones. Under half of the omission traces to an unresolved V gene where checked; the cause of the rest is unknown. The sample yields 150,000 to 200,000 clones; 90% to 95% were counted once. The biggest ten clones account for roughly 3.8% of the sample. Explained via the paper, the time point label denotes: baseline before first vaccination. The source material was peripheral blood, sampled on day 0 of AZD1222 vaccination. The receptor set was obtained from an adult in good health.

The genes are TRBV1 and TRBJ1-1; the table's D call TRBD1 went unverified against the DNA. TRBV1 is given as a pseudogene. The CDR3 contains 15 residues. Here the CDR3 DNA reads TGCACCAGCAGCCAGGGCGACAGGGGAAACACTGAAGCTTTCTTT. Protein: CTSSQGDRGNTEAFF.

The chain carries TRBV5-4 and TRBJ1-2, with D unclear. The CDR3 covers 16 residues. CDR1 SGHNT and CDR2 YYREEE come from the germline V gene (reference sequence). V dropped 0 bases and J dropped 5 bases, with 17 bases sitting between them. The CDR3 bases are TGTGCCAGCAGCTTGGAGGTGGATTTCGACCTATATGGCTACACCTTC. Protein sequence: CASSLEVDFDLYGYTF.

This chain joins TRBV5-6 and TRBJ1-2; tentative D call: TRBD1 (5 bases). CDR1 SGHDT and CDR2 YYEEEE come from the germline V gene. V lost 1 base and J 7 bases, leaving 11 bases between the germline ends. The CDR3 has 13 amino acids. This CDR3 reads CASSLSGFSGYTF. The CDR3 DNA sequence: TGTGCCAGCAGCTTGTCAGGGTTCAGTGGCTACACCTTC. The full variable domain, with the rest looked up from reference TRBV5-6 and TRBJ1-2, is DAGVTQSPTHLIKTRGQQVTLRCSPKSGHDTVSWYQQALGQGPQFIFQYYEEEERQRGNFPDRFSGHQFPNYSSELNVNALLLGDSALYLCASSLSGFSGYTFGSGTRLTVV.

The chain has TRBV4-1 and TRBJ1-4; D call uncertain. The CDR3 is 12 amino acids. V dropped 3 bases and J dropped 8 bases, with 7 bases sitting between them. Per germline, CDR1 MGHRA and CDR2 YSYEKL. CDR3 sequence (DNA): TGCGCCAGCAGCCAGCGGGAAGAAAAACTGTTTTTT. Translated, it gives CASSQREEKLFF.

The chain couples TRBV6-5 to TRBJ2-7; D perhaps matches TRBD1 (5 bases). From germline, CDR1 is MNHEY and CDR2 SVGAGI. The V end was cut by 7 bases, the J end by 4 bases, with 11 bases between. This CDR3 spans 12 amino acids. The CDR3 nucleotides are TGTGCCAGCACCGGACAAGGGTACGAGCAGTACTTC. The encoded protein is CASTGQGYEQYF.

The chain joins TRBV6-6 to TRBJ2-2, with 16 bases identical to TRBD2. Germline values: CDR1 MNHNY, CDR2 SVGAGI (reference sequence). V lost 5 bases, J lost 7 bases, and 10 bases stayed unmatched. This CDR3 is 18 amino acids long. The CDR3 region is CASSQPGTSGGASGELFF. The DNA for the CDR3 is TGTGCCAGCAGTCAGCCGGGGACTAGCGGGGGGGCAAGCGGGGAGCTGTTTTTT.

The chain joins TRBV19 to TRBJ2-1, with 11 bases aligning to TRBD2. The CDR3 sequence is 14 residues long. Trimming at V came to 6 bases and at J to 6 bases, leaving 4 bases not matched to a gene. Looked up from germline, CDR1 is LNHDA and CDR2 is SQIVND (reference sequence). The CDR3 sequence: CASSPGTSGNEQFF. The CDR3 region has the DNA TGTGCCAGTAGCCCCGGGACTAGCGGCAATGAGCAGTTCTTC.

CDR3: CASSYSPVEQFF. The CDR3 region has the DNA TGTGCCAGCAGTTACTCGCCCGTTGAGCAGTTCTTC. This sequence joins TRBV6-5 and TRBJ2-1; D unclear. This CDR3 has 12 residues. The germline V gene encodes CDR1 MNHEY and CDR2 SVGAGI. Trimming cost V 0 bases and J 9 bases, with 6 bases left between them.

V is TRBV2 and J is TRBJ1-3; D call uncertain. The V end was cut by 4 bases, the J end by 2 bases, with 12 bases between. Germline CDR1 SNHLY, CDR2 FYNNEI. The CDR3 covers 15 residues. The CDR3 region has the DNA TGTGCCAGCAGTGTCTCCGGGGTGACTGGAAACACCATATATTTT. This sequence encodes CASSVSGVTGNTIYF.

CDR3 sequence: CASSEPGYGYEQYF. Written as DNA, the CDR3 is TGTGCCAGCAGTGAGCCGGGTTATGGCTACGAGCAGTACTTC. The J gene is TRBJ2-7, the V gene TRBV6-6; D gene uncertain. This CDR3 contains 14 residues. Germline assignment: CDR1 MNHNY and CDR2 SVGAGI (reference sequence). Trimming took 5 bases from V and 3 from J, leaving 14 bases between them.

V is TRBV2 and J is TRBJ1-5, with D possibly TRBD1 on 6 matching bases. Per the germline V gene, CDR1 is SNHLY and CDR2 is FYNNEI. Trimming removed 2 bases from V and 0 bases from J, with 8 bases in between. This CDR3 is built from 15 residues. The CDR3 DNA is TGTGCCAGCAGTGAACAGGGGAATAGCAATCAGCCCCAGCATTTT. This sequence encodes CASSEQGNSNQPQHF. The full variable domain, in which reference TRBV2 and TRBJ1-5 provide the parts outside the CDR3, is EPEVTQTPSHQVTQMGQEVILRCVPISNHLYFYWYRQILGQKVEFLVSFYNNEISEKSEIFDDQFSVERPDGSNFTLKIRSTKLEDSAMYFCASSEQGNSNQPQHFGDGTRLSIL.

This chain joins TRBV6-5 and TRBJ2-1; D is possibly TRBD2 (6 bases). Germline V lookup: CDR1 MNHEY, CDR2 SVGAGI. V was clipped by 3 bases and J by 6 bases, with 12 bases between them. The CDR3 extends over 14 amino acids. Here the CDR3 reads CASSYRRGSNEQFF. CDR3 in DNA: TGTGCCAGCAGTTATAGGCGGGGTTCCAATGAGCAGTTCTTC.

V usage is TRBV10-3 and J usage is TRBJ1-1, with D possibly matching TRBD1 (5 bases). V gave up 5 bases and J gave up 1 base, with 5 bases separating them. Germline assignment: CDR1 ENHRY and CDR2 SYGVKD. The CDR3 runs to 12 residues. The CDR3: CAISTGNTEAFF. In nucleotides, the CDR3 is TGTGCCATCAGTACAGGGAACACTGAAGCTTTCTTT.

J is TRBJ1-2 and V is TRBV6-5; no clear D gene. The CDR3 has 11 amino acids. V lost 8 bases, J lost 5 bases, and 9 bases lay in between. Per germline, CDR1 MNHEY and CDR2 SVGAGI. CDR3 amino acids: CASGPAYGYTF. The CDR3, as DNA: TGTGCCAGCGGGCCAGCGTATGGCTACACCTTC.

This clone showed up just once. The V call is TRBV19, the J call TRBJ2-6; TRBD1 is a possible D gene (5 bases). V gave up 5 bases and J gave up 2 bases, with 13 bases separating them. Germline V gene lookup returns CDR1 LNHDA and CDR2 SQIVND (reference sequence). The CDR3 totals 16 residues. The CDR3 protein is CASSSSRVAGANVLTF. In DNA form, the CDR3 reads TGTGCCAGTAGTTCGTCCAGGGTTGCTGGGGCCAACGTCCTGACTTTC.

This clone was counted a few times. The chain links TRBV3-1 (or the pseudogene TRBV3-2) to TRBJ1-2, with D perhaps TRBD1 (6 bases). From germline, CDR1 is LGHDT and CDR2 YNNKEL (reference sequence). V lost 3 bases and J 2 bases, leaving 19 bases between the germline ends. CDR3 length: 17 amino acids. Here the CDR3 DNA reads TGTGCCAGCAGCCAGGGCAGGGGCCGATTTTCGAACTATGGCTACACCTTC. Its translation is CASSQGRGRFSNYGYTF.

CDR3 nucleotides: TGTGCCAGCACGCTGGGGACACCCCCTACCTACGAGCAGTACTTC. Its protein is CASTLGTPPTYEQYF. The chain combines TRBV7-8 with TRBJ2-7; TRBD1 might be the D (6 bases). The CDR3 length is 15 residues. Trimming cost V 7 bases and J 2 bases, with 18 bases left between them. Germline loops: CDR1 SGHVS, CDR2 FQNEAQ.

The V and J genes are TRBV3-1 (or the pseudogene TRBV3-2) and TRBJ1-2; 8 bases are shared with TRBD1. There are 14 residues in the CDR3. J was trimmed by 4 bases and V by 2 bases; bases with no gene match: 3. Germline values: CDR1 LGHDT, CDR2 YNNKEL (reference sequence). This chain's CDR3 is CASSQLTGAYGYTF. The CDR3 nucleotides are TGTGCCAGCAGCCAACTGACAGGGGCCTATGGCTACACCTTC.

The chain recombines TRBV7-8 with TRBJ1-4; TRBD1 might be the D (5 bases). The V end was cut by 4 bases, the J end by 7 bases, with 16 bases between. The CDR3 spans 15 residues. Germline values: CDR1 SGHVS, CDR2 FQNEAQ. Written as DNA, the CDR3 is TGTGCCAGCAGCTGGAACAGGCCATCAGGTGAAAAACTGTTTTTT. Translating gives CASSWNRPSGEKLFF.

The chain couples TRBV29-1 to TRBJ2-5; TRBD1 might be the D (5 bases). The V gene's germline CDR1 is SQVTM and CDR2 ANQGSEA. Trimming took 7 bases from V and 5 from J, leaving 14 bases between them. The CDR3 consists of 12 residues. CDR3 amino acids: CSGQGPWETQYF. The CDR3 DNA follows: TGCAGCGGTCAGGGTCCCTGGGAGACCCAGTACTTC.

The rearrangement joins TRBV7-4 to TRBJ2-1, with D possibly TRBD1 on 6 matching bases. Germline CDR1 reads SGHVT; CDR2 reads SQSDAQ. The CDR3 has 21 residues. Deletions cut 1 base from V and 0 bases from J, with 25 bases between. The CDR3 region has the DNA TGTGCCAGCAGCTTAGAAAATTTAGCCCAATTGACAGGAAGCTCCTACAATGAGCAGTTCTTC. Translation: CASSLENLAQLTGSSYNEQFF.

This clone turned up a few times. V is TRBV7-9 and J is TRBJ2-7, with no clear D. V was trimmed by 5 bases and J by 5 bases, leaving 13 bases between them. The germline V gene encodes CDR1 SEHNR and CDR2 FQNEAQ (reference sequence). The CDR3 has 13 residues. The CDR3 DNA is TGTGCCAGCAGCACGGCTAGTAGAGACGAGCAGTACTTC. The encoded protein is CASSTASRDEQYF.

The rearrangement joins TRBV4-1 to TRBJ1-2; D might be TRBD1 (5 bases). CDR3 length equals 14 residues. V lost 2 bases, J lost 7 bases, and 14 bases lay in between. CDR1 and CDR2 (germline): MGHRA, YSYEKL. CDR3 in DNA: TGCGCCAGCAGCCAAAGACAGTATCCCCTTGGCTACACCTTC. It yields the protein CASSQRQYPLGYTF.

This clone was picked up one time. The rearrangement joins TRBV7-9 to TRBJ2-7; D remains ambiguous. CDR1 SEHNR and CDR2 FQNEAQ come from the germline V gene (reference sequence). The length of the CDR3 is 13 residues. Trimming stripped 2 bases from V and 3 bases from J, with 8 bases between. CDR3 in DNA: TGTGCCAGCAGCTTACAGGATTTCTACGAGCAGTACTTC. Protein product: CASSLQDFYEQYF. Full variable domain (rest looked up from reference TRBV7-9 and TRBJ2-7): DTGVSQNPRHKITKRGQNVTFRCDPISEHNRLYWYRQTLGQGPEFLTYFQNEAQLEKSRLLSDRFSAERPKGSFSTLEIQRTEQGDSAMYLCASSLQDFYEQYFGPGTRLTVT.

The chain uses TRBV10-2 and TRBJ2-2, with TRBD2 matching 11 bases. V was pared by 7 bases and J by 4 bases, with 5 bases of the junction left unmatched. Germline V gene sequence: CDR1 WSHSY, CDR2 SAAADI. The CDR3 contains 15 residues. The DNA for the CDR3 is TGCGCCAGCAAGGGACTAGCGGTGAGCACCGGGGAGCTGTTTTTT. Translating it yields CASKGLAVSTGELFF.

The chain is built from TRBV6-5 and TRBJ1-2, with D possibly TRBD1 on 5 matching bases. V dropped 7 bases and J dropped 0 bases, with 15 bases sitting between them. Germline values: CDR1 MNHEY, CDR2 SVGAGI. CDR3 size: 15 residues. The CDR3 spells CASTSPGDANYGYTF. The CDR3 DNA reads TGTGCCAGCACCTCCCCGGGGGATGCTAACTATGGCTACACCTTC.

The rearrangement uses TRBV10-3 and TRBJ1-2; no firm D call. Germline-derived CDR1 and CDR2 are ENHRY and SYGVKD. The V end was cut by 10 bases, the J end by 0 bases, with 9 bases between. The length of the CDR3 is 12 residues. This CDR3 reads CATLSTNYGYTF. DNA of the CDR3: TGTGCCACTTTGAGCACTAACTATGGCTACACCTTC.

J is TRBJ1-1 and V is TRBV5-4, with D uncertain. The germline V gene encodes CDR1 SGHNT and CDR2 YYREEE (reference sequence). Trimming removed 4 bases from V and 0 bases from J, with 10 bases in between. The length of the CDR3 is 14 residues. CDR3 residues: CASSPDIMNTEAFF. The CDR3 DNA reads TGTGCCAGCAGCCCAGATATTATGAACACTGAAGCTTTCTTT.

The rearrangement joins TRBV28 to TRBJ1-2; tentative D call: TRBD1 (6 bases). Germline loops: CDR1 MDHEN, CDR2 SYDVKM. This CDR3 comprises 12 residues. Between the trimmed V and J ends, which lost 6 bases and 1 base, there was a span of 6 bases. This CDR3 reads CASRQGNYGYTF. CDR3 nucleotides: TGTGCCAGCAGACAGGGTAACTATGGCTACACCTTC.

The genes are TRBV12-5 and TRBJ1-5, with D possibly TRBD1 on 6 matching bases. Trimming removed 6 bases at V and 6 bases at J, with 21 bases between. The CDR3 runs to 16 residues. Germline values: CDR1 LGHNT, CDR2 FRNRAP. CDR3 protein: CASGPTMDGGGQPQHF. DNA for the CDR3: TGTGCTAGTGGACCGACGATGGACGGGGGCGGTCAGCCCCAGCATTTT.